The 24 T cell receptor beta chains given below trace back to one sample, sequenced in a study of T cell responses to AZD1222 COVID-19 vaccine. This table comes from immunoSEQ multiplex PCR, and its TCRdb copy is limited to in-frame clones, with some not included. The profile shows 65,000 to 90,000 clones, roughly 88% of them singletons. This specimen consisted of peripheral blood, obtained on day 0 of AZD1222 vaccination. The receptors stem from an adult in good health.

This chain connects TRBV5-6 to TRBJ2-2; D unclear. This CDR3 is 14 amino acids long. Trimming removed 3 bases from V and 1 base from J, with 7 bases in between. Germline V CDR1 and CDR2: SGHDT, YYEEEE. The CDR3 is CASSSTVNTGELFF. The CDR3 DNA reads TGTGCCAGCAGCTCGACGGTGAACACCGGGGAGCTGTTTTTT.

This chain uses TRBV2 with TRBJ2-5; 10 bases match TRBD2. The trim removed 8 bases at V and 5 bases at J, leaving 5 bases unmatched. The germline gives CDR1 SNHLY, CDR2 FYNNEI. The CDR3 is 13 amino acids. The CDR3 loop reads CASAPAGGETQYF. The CDR3 DNA reads as TGTGCCAGCGCCCCAGCGGGGGGGGAGACCCAGTACTTC.

The V and J genes are TRBV6-4 and TRBJ1-2; 12 bases line up with TRBD1. The CDR3 has 14 residues. The J segment lost 4 bases and the V segment lost 6 bases, leaving 3 bases of the junction unmatched. Germline-derived CDR1 and CDR2 are MRHNA and SNTAGT. The CDR3 here is CASRPGQGAYGYTF. In nucleotides, the CDR3 is TGTGCCAGCAGGCCGGGACAGGGGGCCTATGGCTACACCTTC.

The V gene is TRBV19, the J gene TRBJ1-2, with TRBD1 matching over 9 bases. Germline CDR1 and CDR2: LNHDA and SQIVND (reference sequence). There are 15 residues in the CDR3. Losses at the gene ends were 3 bases for V and 3 bases for J; bases not matched to a gene: 5. CDR3 DNA sequence: TGTGCCAGTAGTATGTTGGACAGGGGAGACTATGGCTACACCTTC. Residues: CASSMLDRGDYGYTF.

The genes are TRBV6-5 and TRBJ2-7; no definite D call. The V and J ends lost 2 bases and 6 bases respectively, with 14 bases between them. In germline, CDR1 is MNHEY, CDR2 SVGAGI. CDR3 size: 14 residues. CDR3 loop: CASSYRADGLEQYF. The CDR3 DNA follows: TGTGCCAGCAGTTACCGGGCAGATGGCCTCGAGCAGTACTTC.

This chain joins TRBV10-3 and TRBJ2-5, with 10 bases aligning to TRBD2. The CDR3 runs 14 residues. In germline, CDR1 is ENHRY, CDR2 SYGVKD. V lost 3 bases and J lost 4; bases outside the gene matches: 2. In DNA, the CDR3 is TGTGCCATCAGTGATTCTAGCGGGAGAGAGACCCAGTACTTC. It translates to CAISDSSGRETQYF.

This clone was seen a handful of times. CDR3 nucleotide sequence: TGTGCCACCAGTGGACAGGGGGTAACAGATACGCAGTATTTT. It specifies CATSGQGVTDTQYF. V is TRBV24-1 and J is TRBJ2-3; TRBD1 agrees at 9 bases. The V segment lost 5 bases and the J segment 3 bases; nucleotides outside the gene matches: 2. The germline gives CDR1 KGHDR, CDR2 SFDVKD. This CDR3 is 14 amino acids long.

The J gene is TRBJ2-7, the V gene TRBV7-9; D is undetermined. Germline V gives CDR1 SEHNR, CDR2 FQNEAQ (reference sequence). V was clipped by 2 bases and J by 3 bases, with 8 bases between them. This CDR3 is 13 amino acids long. CDR3 sequence (DNA): TGTGCCAGCAGCTTAACGGAATTCTACGAGCAGTACTTC. Translation gives CASSLTEFYEQYF.

The chain uses TRBV6-5 and TRBJ2-7; TRBD1 aligns across 7 bases. After removal of 5 bases from V and 3 bases from J, the junction contained 1 base not matched to a gene. The germline V gene encodes CDR1 MNHEY and CDR2 SVGAGI. The CDR3 loop spans 12 amino acids. The CDR3 sequence is CASSRTGYEQYF. The CDR3 coding sequence is TGTGCCAGCAGTAGGACAGGCTACGAGCAGTACTTC.

The CDR3 coding sequence is TGTGCCAGCAGCTTAGGACAGGCTGGCACTGAAGCTTTCTTT. Its translation is CASSLGQAGTEAFF. The chain uses TRBV7-8 and TRBJ1-1; maybe TRBD1 (6 bases). V was shortened by 1 base and J by 4 bases, with 10 bases between the two germline ends. Germline-derived CDR1 and CDR2 are SGHVS and FQNEAQ. This CDR3 has 14 residues. Complete variable domain (other parts from reference TRBV7-8 and TRBJ1-1): GAGVSQSPRYKVAKRGQDVALRCDPISGHVSLFWYQQALGQGPEFLTYFQNEAQLDKSGLPSDRFFAERPEGSVSTLKIQRTQQEDSAVYLCASSLGQAGTEAFFGQGTRLTVV.

The chain carries TRBV18 and TRBJ1-3; D is unresolved. Germline CDR1 reads KGHSH; CDR2 reads LQKENI. The V end was cut by 1 base, the J end by 0 bases, with 13 bases between. The CDR3 totals 17 residues. Here the CDR3 reads CASSPLGSSYSGNTIYF. For the CDR3, the DNA is TGTGCCAGCTCACCACTTGGTTCGAGTTACTCTGGAAACACCATATATTTT.

The chain links TRBV7-2 to TRBJ1-1; D remains ambiguous. This CDR3 has 14 amino acids. The V end was cut by 1 base, the J end by 2 bases, with 8 bases between. CDR1 and CDR2 from the germline V gene are SGHTA and FQGNSA. The CDR3 DNA follows: TGTGCCAGCAGCTTAGGACACGGTAACACTGAAGCTTTCTTT. Its translation is CASSLGHGNTEAFF.

The rearrangement joins TRBV5-1 to TRBJ1-5; TRBD1 agrees at 7 bases. This CDR3 is 15 amino acids long. Germline V CDR1 and CDR2: SGHRS, YFSETQ. The trim removed 4 bases at V and 4 bases at J, leaving 8 bases unmatched. The CDR3 loop is CASSQQGPPNQPQHF. CDR3 bases: TGCGCCAGCAGCCAACAGGGGCCCCCTAATCAGCCCCAGCATTTT.

This chain uses TRBV27 with TRBJ2-3; the D gene is possibly TRBD2 (5 bases). The CDR3 length is 15 residues. V was pared by 5 bases and J by 4 bases, with 16 bases between. The germline V gene has CDR1 MNHEY and CDR2 SMNVEV (reference sequence). The CDR3 sequence: CASSPQPGIPDTQYF. The CDR3 region has the DNA TGTGCCAGCAGTCCCCAGCCGGGAATCCCAGATACGCAGTATTTT.

The chain has TRBV30 and TRBJ2-3; the match to TRBD1 covers 7 bases. The CDR3 has 14 residues. V shed 2 bases and J 1 base; nucleotides not matched to a gene: 3. Germline V gene lookup returns CDR1 GTSNPN and CDR2 SVGIG (reference sequence). The CDR3 DNA sequence: TGTGCCTGGAGTTCAGGGGGTGGCACAGATACGCAGTATTTT. It is translated as CAWSSGGGTDTQYF.

The chain carries TRBV3-1 (or the pseudogene TRBV3-2) and TRBJ2-7; 14 bases fit TRBD2. V dropped 1 base and J dropped 9; count of bases not matched to a gene: 5. Germline V gene lookup returns CDR1 LGHDT and CDR2 YNNKEL (reference sequence). CDR3 length: 15 residues. Here the CDR3 reads CASSQGLAGGGTQYF. In DNA form, the CDR3 reads TGTGCCAGCAGCCAAGGACTAGCGGGAGGGGGCACGCAGTACTTC.

This clone was detected a few times. The rearrangement joins TRBV7-9 to TRBJ1-1; D is perhaps TRBD1 (6 bases). In germline, CDR1 is SEHNR, CDR2 FQNEAQ (reference sequence). V shed 5 bases and J shed 1 base, with 11 bases lying between them. This CDR3 contains 14 residues. CDR3 sequence reads: CASSATGTNTEAFF. Written as DNA, the CDR3 is TGTGCCAGCAGCGCGACAGGAACGAACACTGAAGCTTTCTTT.

This clone was detected only once. The CDR3: CATGGPGRDNEQFF. In DNA, the CDR3 is TGTGCCACCGGGGGTCCTGGCAGGGACAATGAGCAGTTCTTC. The J gene is TRBJ2-1, the V gene TRBV19; D is possibly TRBD2 (6 bases). The CDR3 spans 14 residues. V was trimmed by 10 bases and J by 5 bases, leaving 18 bases between them. Germline lookup yields CDR1 LNHDA and CDR2 SQIVND (reference sequence).

This clone was seen only once. The genes are TRBV9 and TRBJ2-2, with D perhaps matching TRBD1 (6 bases). Germline CDR1 and CDR2: SGDLS and YYNGEE. The CDR3 is made up of 14 amino acids. V was shortened by 4 bases and J by 7 bases, with 14 bases between the two germline ends. The CDR3 coding sequence is TGTGCCAGCAGCCCACCTCCAGGGGTCGGGGAGCTGTTTTTT. This codes for CASSPPPGVGELFF.

The CDR3 loop reads CASSEGESPVNTEAFF. The CDR3 DNA sequence: TGTGCCAGCAGTGAAGGTGAGAGTCCGGTGAACACTGAAGCTTTCTTT. The V call is TRBV2, the J call TRBJ1-1; D gene unclear. V dropped 1 base and J dropped 0 bases, with 12 bases sitting between them. The CDR3 loop spans 16 amino acids. Germline assignment: CDR1 SNHLY and CDR2 FYNNEI.

This clone has a single count. The rearrangement uses TRBV5-4 and TRBJ2-7; 13 positions match TRBD2. CDR1 is SGHNT, CDR2 YYREEE, per germline (reference sequence). Trimming cost V 5 bases and J 7 bases; bases outside gene matches: 9. CDR3 length: 15 amino acids. This CDR3 reads CASRSLAGGPGEQYF. CDR3 nucleotides: TGTGCCAGCAGATCACTAGCGGGAGGGCCTGGGGAGCAGTACTTC.

The chain employs TRBV29-1 and TRBJ2-1, with D possibly TRBD1 on 6 matching bases. The CDR3 contains 14 residues. Deletions cut 5 bases from V and 5 bases from J, with 16 bases between. CDR1 and CDR2 from the germline V gene are SQVTM and ANQGSEA. The CDR3 DNA follows: TGCAGCGTTTTGGGGGCGAGCGTGAACAATGAGCAGTTCTTC. It specifies CSVLGASVNNEQFF.

CDR3 DNA: TGCAGTGCTAGTGTGATGGCAGGTGAAGAGACCCAGTACTTC. Protein: CSASVMAGEETQYF. The genes are TRBV20-1 and TRBJ2-5; no clear D. There are 14 residues in the CDR3. Germline V gene sequence: CDR1 DFQATT, CDR2 SNEGSKA (reference sequence). Trimming removed 3 bases at V and 3 bases at J, with 14 bases between.

The rearrangement joins TRBV12-3 or TRBV12-4 to TRBJ2-7; 11 nucleotides align to TRBD2. There are 12 residues in the CDR3. V shed 6 bases, J shed 9 bases, and the junction held 4 bases outside the gene matches. The CDR3 sequence is CASSLGLAGQYF. The CDR3 nucleotides are TGTGCCAGCAGCCTAGGACTAGCGGGGCAGTACTTC.